These 21 T cell receptor beta chains came from one sample sequenced in a study of shared clonotypes between healthy human individuals. The method was immunoSEQ multiplex PCR; TCRdb's version includes in-frame clones alone and lacks a portion of them. The table lists about 610,000 clones, approximately 96% of them singletons. The naive CD8 population came from CD45RO-negative cells selected for CCR7, without terminally differentiated effector memory CD45RA+ cells. Sequenced: naive CD8+ T cells sorted from blood. Every receptor here comes from a woman between 25 and 40 years old in good health.

The rearrangement joins TRBV19 to TRBJ1-2; 9 bases fit TRBD1. The CDR3 runs to 14 residues. Per germline, CDR1 LNHDA and CDR2 SQIVND (reference sequence). V gave up 5 bases and J gave up 3 bases; unmatched junction bases: 4. Written as DNA, the CDR3 is TGTGCCAGTAGTCGACAGGGGGGAGACTATGGCTACACCTTC. This gives the protein CASSRQGGDYGYTF.

V is TRBV6-5 and J is TRBJ2-4; TRBD1 matches 7 bases. The CDR3 is 12 residues long. Looked up from germline, CDR1 is MNHEY and CDR2 is SVGAGI. After removal of 9 bases from V and 3 bases from J, the junction contained 2 bases not matched to a gene. This CDR3 reads CASRDSKNIQYF. CDR3 nucleotides: TGTGCCAGTAGGGACAGCAAAAACATTCAGTACTTC.

This chain joins TRBV6-1 and TRBJ2-7; 9 bases line up with TRBD2. From germline, CDR1 is MNHNS and CDR2 SASEGT. The CDR3 runs to 15 residues. V gave up 4 bases and J gave up 2 bases; unmatched junction bases: 6. Here the CDR3 DNA reads TGTGCCAGCAGTGTATTAGCGGGAGTTACCTACGAGCAGTACTTC. Translated, it gives CASSVLAGVTYEQYF.

This clone occurred a few times. This chain connects TRBV10-3 to TRBJ1-1; D call uncertain. Trimming took 4 bases from V and 7 from J, leaving 7 bases between them. In germline, CDR1 is ENHRY, CDR2 SYGVKD. The CDR3 spans 11 residues. CDR3 amino acids: CAISVGSEAFF. CDR3 sequence (DNA): TGTGCCATCAGTGTAGGCAGTGAAGCTTTCTTT.

The V and J genes are TRBV25-1 and TRBJ1-4; tentative D call: TRBD1 (5 bases). The CDR3 loop spans 16 amino acids. With 1 base removed from V and 0 bases from J, the gap between germline ends came to 9 bases. Germline V gene sequence: CDR1 MGHDK, CDR2 SYGVNS. In DNA form, the CDR3 reads TGTGCCAGCAGTGAATGGGGCGATGCAACTAATGAAAAACTGTTTTTT. It translates to CASSEWGDATNEKLFF.

The genes are TRBV19 and TRBJ2-7; TRBD2 is a possible D gene (7 bases). Trimming stripped 6 bases from V and 5 bases from J, with 17 bases between. The CDR3 loop spans 14 amino acids. Germline-derived CDR1 and CDR2 are LNHDA and SQIVND (reference sequence). CDR3 in amino acids: CASSGAGGLNEQYF. DNA for the CDR3: TGTGCCAGTAGCGGAGCCGGGGGGCTGAACGAGCAGTACTTC.

J is TRBJ2-7 and V is TRBV4-2, with TRBD2 matching over 7 bases. The CDR3 is 14 residues long. The J segment lost 5 bases and the V segment lost 3 bases, leaving 7 bases of the junction unmatched. Germline V gene data show CDR1 as LGHNA and CDR2 as YNFKEQ. CDR3 in amino acids: CASSHPGGLDEQYF. In DNA form, the CDR3 reads TGTGCCAGCAGCCACCCGGGGGGATTGGACGAGCAGTACTTC.

V usage is TRBV28 and J usage is TRBJ1-4; unclear D gene. The germline CDR1 and CDR2 sequences are MDHEN and SYDVKM. The V gene lost 4 bases and the J gene lost 8 bases, with 29 bases spanning the gap. This CDR3 is built from 19 residues. CDR3 region: CASSSYIGTVDLRKEKLFF. The DNA of the CDR3 is TGTGCCAGCAGTTCGTATATTGGTACCGTGGACCTTCGTAAGGAAAAACTGTTTTTT.

The genes are TRBV28 and TRBJ1-1; the D gene is possibly TRBD1 (5 bases). There are 11 residues in the CDR3. With 8 bases removed from V and 4 bases from J, the gap between germline ends came to 8 bases. CDR1 MDHEN and CDR2 SYDVKM come from the germline V gene. The CDR3 DNA reads as TGTGCCAGCCCGGGGGGCACTGAAGCTTTCTTT. It yields the protein CASPGGTEAFF.

The chain has TRBV28 and TRBJ2-7, with 7 positions matching TRBD1. The CDR3 sequence is 15 residues long. CDR1 and CDR2 from the germline V gene are MDHEN and SYDVKM. Trimming removed 6 bases from V and 0 bases from J; junction bases left unmatched: 8. The CDR3 DNA follows: TGTGCCAGCAGCCCCGACAGGGAGAGCTCCTACGAGCAGTACTTC. Translated: CASSPDRESSYEQYF.

The V call is TRBV27, the J call TRBJ1-4; D not resolved. The germline gives CDR1 MNHEY, CDR2 SMNVEV (reference sequence). V lost 2 bases, J lost 5 bases, and 9 bases lay in between. The CDR3 loop spans 14 amino acids. CDR3 amino acids: CASSLGRPNEKLFF. CDR3 DNA sequence: TGTGCCAGCAGTTTAGGACGGCCAAATGAAAAACTGTTTTTT.

The gene calls are TRBV11-2 and TRBJ2-7; possibly TRBD1 for D (5 bases). This CDR3 comprises 15 residues. Trimming took 6 bases from V and 5 from J, leaving 20 bases between them. The germline V gene encodes CDR1 SGHAT and CDR2 FQNNGV. CDR3 protein: CASSPTFNRFHEQYF. DNA for the CDR3: TGTGCCAGCAGTCCCACCTTTAACAGGTTCCACGAGCAGTACTTC. Supplemented by reference TRBV11-2 and TRBJ2-7, the full variable domain reads EAGVAQSPRYKIIEKRQSVAFWCNPISGHATLYWYQQILGQGPKLLIQFQNNGVVDDSQLPKDRFSAERLKGVDSTLKIQPAKLEDSAVYLCASSPTFNRFHEQYFGPGTRLTVT.

This sequence joins TRBV30 and TRBJ2-7, with 10 bases aligning to TRBD2. Germline values: CDR1 GTSNPN, CDR2 SVGIG (reference sequence). This CDR3 has 15 amino acids. Trimming took 2 bases from V and 5 from J; bases not matched to a gene: 9. The CDR3 loop reads CAWSPSGSWINEQYF. Here the CDR3 DNA reads TGTGCCTGGAGTCCTAGCGGGAGCTGGATCAACGAGCAGTACTTC.

The gene calls are TRBV19 and TRBJ2-3; 10 bases agree with TRBD1. V gave up 1 base and J gave up 6 bases; unmatched junction bases: 4. CDR3 length: 15 amino acids. The germline V gene has CDR1 LNHDA and CDR2 SQIVND (reference sequence). Written as DNA, the CDR3 is TGTGCCAGTAGTATAGGGGACAGGGGATTTGATACGCAGTATTTT. This gives the protein CASSIGDRGFDTQYF.

V is TRBV28 and J is TRBJ1-1; D is undetermined. V was shortened by 3 bases and J by 6 bases, with 11 bases between the two germline ends. From germline, CDR1 is MDHEN and CDR2 SYDVKM. CDR3 length: 13 residues. The DNA of the CDR3 is TGTGCCAGCAGTTTTGGGTCGGGTCCTGAAGCTTTCTTT. Its translation: CASSFGSGPEAFF. The whole variable domain, filled in from reference TRBV28 and TRBJ1-1, reads DVKVTQSSRYLVKRTGEKVFLECVQDMDHENMFWYRQDPGLGLRLIYFSYDVKMKEKGDIPEGYSVSREKKERFSLILESASTNQTSMYLCASSFGSGPEAFFGQGTRLTVV.

This clone was seen once. The gene calls are TRBV4-1 and TRBJ2-3, with no clear D. This CDR3 has 16 residues. Trimming took off 4 bases at V and 0 bases at J, with 14 bases between the two ends. Per germline, CDR1 MGHRA and CDR2 YSYEKL. The CDR3 region has the DNA TGCGCCAGCAGCCCAAAAGTTGGTAGAAGCACAGATACGCAGTATTTT. Translating it yields CASSPKVGRSTDTQYF.

This chain links TRBV29-1 with TRBJ2-5, with no clear D. V was trimmed by 6 bases and J by 0 bases, leaving 14 bases between them. The germline V gene encodes CDR1 SQVTM and CDR2 ANQGSEA. The CDR3 is made up of 14 amino acids. The CDR3 here is CSVPGPTYQETQYF. CDR3 bases: TGCAGCGTCCCCGGACCGACGTACCAAGAGACCCAGTACTTC.

The chain uses TRBV9 and TRBJ2-3; 8 bases line up with TRBD2. The germline gives CDR1 SGDLS, CDR2 YYNGEE. The CDR3 totals 16 residues. Trimming removed 2 bases from V and 3 bases from J; junction bases left unmatched: 8. For the CDR3, the DNA is TGTGCCAGCAGCGTTCTAGCGGGTATGAGTACAGATACGCAGTATTTT. Protein: CASSVLAGMSTDTQYF.

The V call is TRBV5-3, the J call TRBJ2-7; D may correspond to TRBD1 or TRBD2 (5 bases each). TRBV5-3 is an ORF for which the function is uncertain. The CDR3 contains 14 residues. With 2 bases removed from V and 2 bases from J, the gap between germline ends came to 11 bases. The CDR3 reads CARSFPGSAYEQYF. The CDR3, as DNA: TGTGCCAGAAGCTTTCCAGGGAGCGCCTACGAGCAGTACTTC.

The chain employs TRBV14 and TRBJ2-3; 10 bases match TRBD2. J gave up 4 bases and V 1 base, and 8 bases lay outside the gene matches. CDR1 is SGHDN, CDR2 FVKESK, per germline. CDR3 length equals 17 residues. In nucleotides, the CDR3 is TGTGCCAGCAGCCAAGTGCTAGCGGGGGTGGGGCCAGATACGCAGTATTTT. It specifies CASSQVLAGVGPDTQYF. The full variable domain, rest sourced from reference TRBV14 and TRBJ2-3, is EAGVTQFPSHSVIEKGQTVTLRCDPISGHDNLYWYRRVMGKEIKFLLHFVKESKQDESGMPNNRFLAERTGGTYSTLKVQPAELEDSGVYFCASSQVLAGVGPDTQYFGPGTRLTVL.

This clone occurred once. V usage is TRBV5-4 and J usage is TRBJ1-1; no reliable D call. The germline CDR1 and CDR2 sequences are SGHNT and YYREEE (reference sequence). V was shortened by 3 bases and J by 1 base, with 10 bases between the two germline ends. The CDR3 loop spans 14 amino acids. The CDR3 reads CASSSLDRNTEAFF. CDR3 sequence (DNA): TGTGCCAGCAGCTCCCTCGATAGGAACACTGAAGCTTTCTTT.